Listed below are T cell receptor beta chains from one sample, sequenced in a study of HIV-infected patients and healthy controls. TCRdb independently ran MiXCR on the 5' RACE reads; one entry per CDR3 protein. The top ten hold under 6.5% of the sample, which has around 64,000 distinct CDR3 sequences, about 15% seen once. The sequenced sample consisted of CD4+ T cells from blood. The receptors were gathered from a human donor in good health. CDR3s include the opening cysteine and the closing phenylalanine or tryptophan. A D gene is named only where the DNA matches it firmly. Part of the rows lack a size; the others show once, few, many or a class for expanded clones.

d_call	v_call	clone_size	j_call	cdr3_nt	cdr3_aa
.	TRBV27	few	TRBJ1-5	TGTGCCAGCCGCCCTAGGTATATGGATCAGCCCCAGCATTTT	CASRPRYMDQPQHF
.	TRBV20-1	few	TRBJ1-1	TGCAGTGCTTTCGGACAGATGAACACTGAAGCTTTCTTT	CSAFGQMNTEAFF
.	TRBV30	few	TRBJ2-7	TGTGCCTGGAGTGTGGGGACATACGAGCAGTACTTC	CAWSVGTYEQYF
TRBD1	TRBV18	many	TRBJ1-4	TGTGCCAGCTCACTACAACAGGGGACTAATGAAAAACTGTTTTTT	CASSLQQGTNEKLFF
.	TRBV11-2	.	TRBJ2-3	TGTGCCAGCAGCTTAGATCTACCGGGGGGCACAGATACGCAGTATTTT	CASSLDLPGGTDTQYF
TRBD1	TRBV6-5	few	TRBJ2-3	TGTGCCAGCAGTTCCGACAGGGGAAGCACAGATACGCAGTATTTT	CASSSDRGSTDTQYF
.	TRBV5-1	.	TRBJ2-3	TGCGCCAGCAGCCCCGACCCGATCCGTAGGACTTTCACTAGCACAGATACGCAGTATTTT	CASSPDPIRRTFTSTDTQYF
.	TRBV7-2	few	TRBJ2-2	TGTGCCAGCAGCCGGCGGAGGGACACCGGGGAGCTGTTTTTT	CASSRRRDTGELFF
.	TRBV5-4	few	TRBJ2-4	TGTGCCAGCAGCGGACCTGGACTAGCCAAAAACATTCAGTACTTC	CASSGPGLAKNIQYF
.	TRBV7-2	.	TRBJ1-4	TGTGCCAGCAGCCTAGCGGGGGCTAATGAAAAACTGTTTTTT	CASSLAGANEKLFF
TRBD1	TRBV4-3	few	TRBJ2-3	TGCGCCAGCAGCCAAGACGACAGGGAAGAAGATACGCAGTATTTT	CASSQDDREEDTQYF
.	TRBV7-9	.	TRBJ2-4	TGTGCCAGCAGCTTGGATACCGGCCGGGACATTCAGTACTTC	CASSLDTGRDIQYF
.	TRBV27	.	TRBJ2-6	TGTGCCAGCAGTTTTAGGGGGGCCATCTCTGGGGCCAACGTCCTGACTTTC	CASSFRGAISGANVLTF
TRBD1	TRBV12-3/TRBV12-4	many	TRBJ2-5	TGTGCCAGCAGTTCAGACAGGGGGCGCGGGGAGACCCAGTACTTC	CASSSDRGRGETQYF
.	TRBV28	few	TRBJ2-7	TGTGCCAGCAGTTTTGCATTTGAGCAGTACTTC	CASSFAFEQYF
.	TRBV9	many	TRBJ2-2	TGTGCCAGCAGCGGATCGGACCGGTTCACCGGGGAGCTGTTTTTT	CASSGSDRFTGELFF
TRBD1	TRBV7-2	many	TRBJ1-2	TGTGCCAGCGAGGACAGGGGGCGCAACTATGGCTACACCTTC	CASEDRGRNYGYTF
TRBD2	TRBV6-6	.	TRBJ2-1	TGTGCCAGCAGCTGGACTAGCGGGGAATTCAATGAGCAGTTCTTC	CASSWTSGEFNEQFF
.	TRBV12-3/TRBV12-4	.	TRBJ2-1	TGTGCCAGCAGTTTCGGACAACTAGTTCATGAGCAGTTCTTC	CASSFGQLVHEQFF
.	TRBV29-1	many	TRBJ2-7	TGCAGCGTGGAGTTAAGCCACGAGCAGTACTTC	CSVELSHEQYF
.	TRBV18	few	TRBJ2-7	TGTGCCAGCCGTACCGGGAGCGACTACGAGCAGTACTTC	CASRTGSDYEQYF
TRBD2	TRBV2	.	TRBJ2-3	TGTGCCAGCAGTGAAGGACTAGCGGGTATCACAGATACGCAGTATTTT	CASSEGLAGITDTQYF
.	TRBV27	.	TRBJ2-7	TGTGCCAGCAGACGGGGGACCCTTTCCTACGAGCAGTACTTC	CASRRGTLSYEQYF